This TCR beta chain was observed in a study of identical twins. A few counts support this clonotype. TCRdb fed the 5' RACE reads into MiXCR, producing one record per CDR3 protein. Among about 240,000 distinct CDR3 sequences listed, over 9.5% were seen once. The TCR comes from a man between 45 and 60 years old in good health. What was sequenced was memory T cells sorted from blood.

CDR3 nucleotide sequence: TGCAGTGCTATAACCGGGAACACAGATACGCAGTATTTT. Translation gives CSAITGNTDTQYF. The V and J genes are TRBV20-1 and TRBJ2-3; tentative D call: TRBD2 (5 bases). This CDR3 has 13 residues. Germline V gives CDR1 DFQATT, CDR2 SNEGSKA (reference sequence). V was shortened by 4 bases and J by 2 bases, with 10 bases between the two germline ends.